This T cell receptor (beta chain) is from a study of blood T cell repertoires in COVID-19. Study in general: T cells, B-cell-depleted T cells, or PBMCs provided the cDNA or gDNA that served as material.

The method was immunoSEQ multiplex PCR; TCRdb's version includes in-frame clones alone and lacks a portion of them. This sample has some 320,000 clones, with roughly 86% found just once. Trimming at V came to 5 bases and at J to 8 bases, leaving 10 bases not matched to a gene. This CDR3 spans 15 amino acids. Germline V gene sequence: CDR1 MDHEN, CDR2 SYDVKM. The V call is TRBV28, the J call TRBJ1-2; 11 nucleotides line up with TRBD1. The sequenced sample consisted of PBMCs or T cells enriched from blood (not recorded which). This receptor was taken from a young woman who had recovered from COVID-19. The CDR3 DNA reads TGTGCCAGCAGTGATTGGACAGGGGGCGATCTGGGCTACACCTTC. Its protein product is CASSDWTGGDLGYTF.